Sequencing of this T cell receptor beta chain was carried out in a study of cytomegalovirus exposure and HLA in healthy donors. Amplification used 60 Vbeta primers and 13 Jbeta primers. The repertoire was sequenced with immunoSEQ multiplex PCR; TCRdb's copy has only in-frame clones and lacks some. The sample carries fewer than 250,000 clones, 82% recorded once. This CDR3 has 16 amino acids. V lost 5 bases to trimming and J lost 3 bases; unmatched junction nucleotides: 6. CDR1 is KGHSH and CDR2 is LQKENI in the germline V gene. The material sequenced was PBMCs. The V call is TRBV18, the J call TRBJ2-3; 12 bases agree with TRBD2. This clonotype originated in a man in his forties in good health and CMV-seropositive. The CDR3, as DNA: TGTGCCAGCTCAGCTACTAGCGGGAGGTCTACAGATACGCAGTATTTT. Protein product: CASSATSGRSTDTQYF.